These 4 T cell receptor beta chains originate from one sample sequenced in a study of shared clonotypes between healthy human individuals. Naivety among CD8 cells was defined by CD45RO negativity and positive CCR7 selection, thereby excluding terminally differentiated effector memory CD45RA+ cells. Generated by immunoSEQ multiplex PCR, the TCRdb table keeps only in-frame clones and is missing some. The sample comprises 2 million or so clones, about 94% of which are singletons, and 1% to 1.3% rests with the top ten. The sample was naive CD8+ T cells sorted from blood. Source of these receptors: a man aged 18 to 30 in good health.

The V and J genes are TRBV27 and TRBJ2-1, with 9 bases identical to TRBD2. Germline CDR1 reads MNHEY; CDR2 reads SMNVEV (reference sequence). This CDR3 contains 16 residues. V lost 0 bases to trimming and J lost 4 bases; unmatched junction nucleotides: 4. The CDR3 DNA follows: TGTGCCAGCAGTTTATCGGTAGGACTAGCGTACAATGAGCAGTTCTTC. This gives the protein CASSLSVGLAYNEQFF.

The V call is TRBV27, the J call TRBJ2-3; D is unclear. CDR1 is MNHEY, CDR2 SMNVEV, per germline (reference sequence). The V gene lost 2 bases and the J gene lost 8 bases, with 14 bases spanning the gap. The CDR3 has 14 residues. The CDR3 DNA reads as TGTGCCAGCAGTTTAGGTGGGCAGGAAGGTACGCAGTATTTT. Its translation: CASSLGGQEGTQYF.

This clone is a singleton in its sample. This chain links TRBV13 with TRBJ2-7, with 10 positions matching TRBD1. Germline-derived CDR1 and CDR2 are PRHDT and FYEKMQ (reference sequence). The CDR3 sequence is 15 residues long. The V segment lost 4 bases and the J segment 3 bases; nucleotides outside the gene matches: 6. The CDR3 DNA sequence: TGTGCCAGCAGCTCAGGGGGGACAGGGGTCTACGAGCAGTACTTC. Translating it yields CASSSGGTGVYEQYF.

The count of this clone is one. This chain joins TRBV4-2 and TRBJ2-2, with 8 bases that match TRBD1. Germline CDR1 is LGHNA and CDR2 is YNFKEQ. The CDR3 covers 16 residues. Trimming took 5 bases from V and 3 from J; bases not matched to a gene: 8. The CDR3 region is CASSNEDREDTGELFF. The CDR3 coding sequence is TGTGCCAGCAGCAACGAGGACAGGGAGGACACCGGGGAGCTGTTTTTT.